The rows below give T cell receptor beta chains drawn from one sample of a study of shared clonotypes between healthy human individuals. Using immunoSEQ multiplex PCR, the repertoire was profiled, and TCRdb retains in-frame clones only, with some absent. The sample includes about 680,000 clones, about 92% seen only once; the top ten take roughly 22%. Source material: naive CD8+ T cells sorted from blood. These receptor sequences come from a man aged 30 to 39 in good health. Each CDR3 is given with its conserved first and last residue. The D gene is left open where the match is weak. Clone size is given for some rows only: seen once, a few or many times, or a class if the clone is expanded.

clone_size	d_call	v_call	j_call	cdr3_nt	cdr3_aa
NA	NA	TRBV2	TRBJ2-7	TGTGCCAGCAGTGAAGCGCTTCGGCACTACGAGCAGTACTTC	CASSEALRHYEQYF
NA	TRBD1	TRBV18	TRBJ1-5	TGTGCCAGCTCACCATCCCAGGGGGCTAGCAATCAGCCCCAGCATTTT	CASSPSQGASNQPQHF
NA	NA	TRBV21-1	TRBJ2-5	TGTGCCAGCAGCAAAGTCCTAGCGGATAGCCAAGAGACCCAGTACTTC	CASSKVLADSQETQYF
NA	NA	TRBV11-2	TRBJ2-7	TGTGCCAGCAGCTTACTGAGGACTTCCGAGCAGTACTTC	CASSLLRTSEQYF
NA	NA	TRBV2	TRBJ1-2	TGTGCCAGCAGTTATGGCTACACCTTC	CASSYGYTF
once	NA	TRBV27	TRBJ2-1	TGTGCCAGCAGTTTTCTACCAACCACTAATGAGCAGTTCTTC	CASSFLPTTNEQFF
NA	NA	TRBV4-1	TRBJ2-5	TGCGCCAGCAGCCAAGATTCGGACAGACTCCAAGAGACCCAGTACTTC	CASSQDSDRLQETQYF
NA	NA	TRBV13	TRBJ1-1	TGTGCCAGCAGCCGCGGGACCCAACAAGGTGAAGCTTTCTTT	CASSRGTQQGEAFF
NA	NA	TRBV30	TRBJ1-2	TGTGCCTGGAGTGTATCGGCAGGACTGAACTATGGCTACACCTTC	CAWSVSAGLNYGYTF
NA	NA	TRBV7-8	TRBJ2-2	TGTGCCAGCAGCTTATTAGGGGCTAGGGAGCTGTTTTTT	CASSLLGARELFF
NA	NA	TRBV5-6	TRBJ2-2	TGTGCCAGCAGCAAAACTGCAAACACCGGGGAGCTGTTTTTT	CASSKTANTGELFF
NA	NA	TRBV7-9	TRBJ1-5	TGTGCCAGCAGCTTAAGTAATCAGCCCCAGCATTTT	CASSLSNQPQHF
NA	NA	TRBV13	TRBJ2-1	TGTGCCAGCAGCTCAGCAGGGCGGGAGCAGTTCTTC	CASSSAGREQFF
NA	TRBD1	TRBV7-9	TRBJ2-7	TGTGCCAGCAGCGTACAGGGGTACGAGCAGTACTTC	CASSVQGYEQYF
once	NA	TRBV11-2	TRBJ2-7	TGTGCCAGCAGCCCAGCTTGGGGAGCCCTCTCCTACGAGCAGTACTTC	CASSPAWGALSYEQYF
NA	NA	TRBV27	TRBJ2-7	TGTGCCAGCAGTAGGGACCTATCCCTCCACGAGCAGTACTTC	CASSRDLSLHEQYF
many	NA	TRBV7-9	TRBJ2-7	TGTGCCAGCAGCCCAGGGATCAGGTACGAGCAGTACTTC	CASSPGIRYEQYF
NA	TRBD2	TRBV7-9	TRBJ2-1	TGTGCCAGCAGCTTAGAGGCTAGCGGGCGCAGCTCCTACAATGAGCAGTTCTTC	CASSLEASGRSSYNEQFF
NA	NA	TRBV6-6	TRBJ1-5	TGTGCCAGCATCGGGTTGGGCAATCAGCCCCAGCATTTT	CASIGLGNQPQHF
NA	NA	TRBV18	TRBJ2-3	TGTGCCACGCCTTCTCTCACAGATACGCAGTATTTT	CATPSLTDTQYF
NA	NA	TRBV28	TRBJ2-7	TGTGCCAGCAGCTCAGGGCGCGGGGGCTCGTACGAGCAGTACTTC	CASSSGRGGSYEQYF
NA	NA	TRBV11-3	TRBJ2-5	TGTGCCAGCAGCAACTCATCGCGGGGCCAAGAGACCCAGTACTTC	CASSNSSRGQETQYF
NA	TRBD2	TRBV7-9	TRBJ2-1	TGTGCCAGCAGCTTCGCCCTAGCGGGACTCTCCTACAATGAGCAGTTCTTC	CASSFALAGLSYNEQFF
NA	NA	TRBV9	TRBJ2-1	TGTGCCAGCAGCGTGGTTCAACGGGGTGAGCAGTTCTTC	CASSVVQRGEQFF
NA	NA	TRBV7-8	TRBJ2-1	TGTGCCACCAATCACAAAGTCACCAGACAAAATCTGGGGTACAATGAGCAGTTCTTC	CATNHKVTRQNLGYNEQFF
NA	TRBD1	TRBV27	TRBJ1-2	TGTGCCAGCAGTTACCGGGACAGGGGCTATGGCTACACCTTC	CASSYRDRGYGYTF
NA	TRBD2	TRBV23-1	TRBJ2-3	TGCGCCAGCAGTCAATCTAAACCTCTACTAGCGGGAGGGCCGGCAGATACGCAGTATTTT	CASSQSKPLLAGGPADTQYF
NA	NA	TRBV25-1	TRBJ2-1	TGTGCCAGCAGTGACTTCAGAACGGGAGAATTCCACAATGAGCAGTTCTTC	CASSDFRTGEFHNEQFF
NA	NA	TRBV7-3	TRBJ2-3	TGTGCCAGCAGCTCGTATAGCGTTGACACAGATACGCAGTATTTT	CASSSYSVDTDTQYF
NA	TRBD1	TRBV7-7	TRBJ2-2	TGTGCCAGCAGCTTAGGGCAGACTCCGGGACAGCGCACCAGGGAGCTGTTTTTT	CASSLGQTPGQRTRELFF
NA	NA	TRBV6-1	TRBJ2-7	TGTGCCAGCAGCCAGGGGCTCGAGCAGTACTTC	CASSQGLEQYF
NA	TRBD2	TRBV7-6	TRBJ2-7	TGTGCCAGCAGCCAGGGGACTAGCACCTACTACGAGCAGTACTTC	CASSQGTSTYYEQYF
NA	TRBD1	TRBV5-4	TRBJ1-2	TGTGCCAGCAGCTGGGGACAGTTAAGTGGCTACACCTTC	CASSWGQLSGYTF
NA	TRBD1	TRBV7-9	TRBJ1-5	TGTGCCAGCAGACCCGGGACAGGCCCAAATCAGCCCCAGCATTTT	CASRPGTGPNQPQHF
NA	TRBD2	TRBV9	TRBJ2-7	TGTGCCAGCAGCCTAGCGGGAGGGCCCTACGAGCAGTACTTC	CASSLAGGPYEQYF
once	NA	TRBV19	TRBJ1-5	TGTGCCAGTGGCTGGGGGACGTTTAGCAATCAGCCCCAGCATTTT	CASGWGTFSNQPQHF
NA	TRBD2	TRBV5-6	TRBJ2-5	TGTGCCAGCAGCTTGGTTAGACTAGCGGGAGAGGAGGAGACCCAGTACTTC	CASSLVRLAGEEETQYF
NA	TRBD1	TRBV6-1	TRBJ1-2	TGTGCCAGCAAAGACAGGGATTACAGATATGATGGCTACACCTTC	CASKDRDYRYDGYTF
NA	NA	TRBV6-5	TRBJ2-7	TGTGCCAGTGGACAGCCAGTCTACGAGCAGTACTTC	CASGQPVYEQYF
NA	NA	TRBV9	TRBJ2-1	TGTGCCAGCAGCGTAGGTTCGATCTACAATGAGCAGTTCTTC	CASSVGSIYNEQFF
NA	NA	TRBV7-3	TRBJ2-5	TGTGCCAGCAGCTCCCCCCCCCAAGAGACCCAGTACTTC	CASSSPPQETQYF
NA	TRBD1	TRBV27	TRBJ2-7	TGTGCCAGCCGAAAGACAGGGGGCCTATCCTACGAGCAGTACTTC	CASRKTGGLSYEQYF
NA	NA	TRBV28	TRBJ2-1	TGTGCCAGCAGTTTGACTAGTGGGTACAATGAGCAGTTCTTC	CASSLTSGYNEQFF
few	NA	TRBV5-6	TRBJ2-7	TGTGCCAGCAGCTTGGGGGGGCTCCCCTACGAGCAGTACTTC	CASSLGGLPYEQYF